The present T cell receptor (beta chain) was sequenced within a study of STAT5B mutations in CD4+ large granular lymphocyte leukemia. Study results and limitations: The CD4+ versus CD8+ T-LGLL clonality difference may reflect limited sample size. TRBV06-family usage was enriched in top patient clones (8/27) versus controls (2/35).

Original methodology: The detection floor for productive clonotype frequency was 2.59 x 10-5. Some clones are missing from TCRdb's copy, which holds only in-frame ones; the method was immunoSEQ multiplex PCR. V, J and clone size are those of that table, while D and trimming were read from the DNA. In the table there are more than 30,000 clones, 85% to 90% of which are singletons. This clone was recorded only once. Its antigen is undetermined. Buffy coats from healthy blood donors served as controls. From germline, CDR1 is MNHNS and CDR2 SASEGT. The CDR3 is 14 amino acids. V lost 7 bases and J 1 base, leaving 10 bases between the germline ends.

This sequence originates from a human donor in good health. The chain couples TRBV6-1 to TRBJ2-2; tentatively, D is TRBD1 or TRBD2 (6 bases each). Sequencing was performed on CD4+ T cells from blood buffy coats. The CDR3 protein is CASMGGRNTGELFF. DNA for the CDR3: TGTGCCAGCATGGGGGGCAGGAACACCGGGGAGCTGTTTTTT.